These 27 T cell receptor beta chains originate from one sample sequenced in a study of T cells after somatic rescue of genetic block (dated by TCRdb to 2018 to 2020). Receptors were amplified or captured by the immunoSEQ multiplex PCR assay. The table was pulled from immuneACCESS by TCRdb, which kept in-frame rearrangements only. Such tables lose some clones; where checked, under half of the loss comes from unresolved V genes, and the rest has no known cause. The sample has more than 12,000 clones on record, about 71% of them singletons. Of the sample, about 14% is held by the ten largest clones. Sequencing was carried out using peripheral blood mononuclear cells (PBMCs). The source is a boy between 10 and 17 years old.

V gene TRBV11-1 combines with J gene TRBJ1-5, with D unclear. The CDR3 runs to 14 residues. The ends were cut back, 5 bases at V and 1 base at J, with 9 bases in the middle. Germline CDR1 SGHAT, CDR2 FQDESV (reference sequence). The CDR3 bases are TGTGCCAGCAGCCCTTGGGGAAGCAATCAGCCCCAGCATTTT. It encodes CASSPWGSNQPQHF.

V usage is TRBV28 and J usage is TRBJ2-7; either TRBD1 or TRBD2 may fit D (5 bases each). Germline V lookup: CDR1 MDHEN, CDR2 SYDVKM. There are 14 residues in the CDR3. Trimming removed 8 bases at V and 2 bases at J, with 16 bases between. The CDR3 loop is CASGHGTQTYEQYF. DNA for the CDR3: TGTGCCAGCGGGCACGGGACCCAGACCTACGAGCAGTACTTC.

The chain has TRBV19 and TRBJ1-2; D unresolved. Trimming cost V 1 base and J 4 bases, with 10 bases left between them. This CDR3 contains 14 residues. Germline CDR1 and CDR2: LNHDA and SQIVND (reference sequence). This chain's CDR3 is CASSIAQIGYGYTF. The CDR3 nucleotides are TGTGCCAGTAGTATAGCCCAGATAGGCTATGGCTACACCTTC.

The chain joins TRBV19 to TRBJ2-6, with 7 bases matching TRBD1. The V segment lost 3 bases and the J segment 1 base; nucleotides outside the gene matches: 12. Germline CDR1 LNHDA, CDR2 SQIVND (reference sequence). This CDR3 has 19 residues. CDR3 sequence reads: CASSMRVRQGLSGANVLTF. The DNA of the CDR3 is TGTGCCAGTAGTATGAGGGTGAGACAGGGCTTATCTGGGGCCAACGTCCTGACTTTC.

The chain couples TRBV6-1 to TRBJ1-5; D unresolved. V was shortened by 2 bases and J by 1 base, with 6 bases between the two germline ends. CDR1 and CDR2 from the germline V gene are MNHNS and SASEGT. The CDR3 has 14 residues. The CDR3 sequence: CASSEPYSNQPQHF. CDR3 bases: TGTGCCAGCAGTGAACCATACAGCAATCAGCCCCAGCATTTT.

Only one count was recorded for this clone. This chain connects TRBV5-1 to TRBJ2-5; 8 nucleotides match TRBD1. This CDR3 spans 16 amino acids. Germline V gene sequence: CDR1 SGHRS, CDR2 YFSETQ. The ends lost 4 bases at V and 5 bases at J; junction bases unmatched: 13. CDR3 nucleotide sequence: TGCGCCAGCAGCGTTTTCAGGGGGCGCGTGGAGGAGACCCAGTACTTC. Its translation: CASSVFRGRVEETQYF.

V is TRBV19 and J is TRBJ2-5, with 12 bases identical to TRBD1. The CDR3 loop spans 15 amino acids. J lost 4 bases, V lost 6 bases, and 6 bases had no gene match. Germline CDR1 is LNHDA and CDR2 is SQIVND (reference sequence). CDR3 sequence reads: CASSAGTGGRETQYF. The DNA of the CDR3 is TGTGCCAGTAGCGCCGGGACAGGGGGCCGAGAGACCCAGTACTTC.

The gene calls are TRBV28 and TRBJ1-1; TRBD1 aligns across 10 bases. This CDR3 spans 16 amino acids. Germline CDR1 is MDHEN and CDR2 is SYDVKM. Germline trimming cut 5 bases from V and 5 bases from J; bases unmatched to any gene: 11. The chain's CDR3 is CASSNRPGQGETEAFF. The CDR3 DNA reads TGTGCCAGCAGTAACCGCCCCGGACAGGGGGAGACTGAAGCTTTCTTT. Supplemented by reference TRBV28 and TRBJ1-1, the full variable domain reads DVKVTQSSRYLVKRTGEKVFLECVQDMDHENMFWYRQDPGLGLRLIYFSYDVKMKEKGDIPEGYSVSREKKERFSLILESASTNQTSMYLCASSNRPGQGETEAFFGQGTRLTVV.

V usage is TRBV2 and J usage is TRBJ2-2, with 10 bases aligning to TRBD2. There are 15 residues in the CDR3. The J segment lost 5 bases and the V segment lost 8 bases, leaving 8 bases of the junction unmatched. Per the germline V gene, CDR1 is SNHLY and CDR2 is FYNNEI. The DNA of the CDR3 is TGTGCCAGCCTAGCGGGAGCCCCGCGGACCGGGGAGCTGTTTTTT. Its translation: CASLAGAPRTGELFF.

The chain links TRBV29-1 to TRBJ1-1; D possibly corresponds to TRBD1 (5 bases). Germline values: CDR1 SQVTM, CDR2 ANQGSEA. The CDR3 has 14 amino acids. V lost 4 bases, J lost 3 bases, and 15 bases lay in between. The CDR3 DNA reads TGCAGCGTTGTAAGGGGCAGGCAGGACACTGAAGCTTTCTTT. This codes for CSVVRGRQDTEAFF.

J is TRBJ2-7 and V is TRBV9; no definite D call. The germline V gene has CDR1 SGDLS and CDR2 YYNGEE. The CDR3 length is 12 residues. Trimming cost V 4 bases and J 4 bases, with 9 bases left between them. DNA for the CDR3: TGTGCCAGCAGCCCCTCTGAGTACGAGCAGTACTTC. This sequence encodes CASSPSEYEQYF.

V usage is TRBV6-6 and J usage is TRBJ1-5; the D gene is possibly TRBD1 (6 bases). The V end was cut by 2 bases, the J end by 1 base, with 12 bases between. CDR3 length: 16 residues. Germline V gives CDR1 MNHNY, CDR2 SVGAGI (reference sequence). CDR3 sequence: CASSYGTGMSNQPQHF. DNA of the CDR3: TGTGCCAGCAGTTACGGAACAGGGATGAGCAATCAGCCCCAGCATTTT.

This sequence joins TRBV15 and TRBJ1-5, with D perhaps TRBD1 (5 bases). Trimming stripped 2 bases from V and 5 bases from J, with 16 bases between. This CDR3 spans 16 amino acids. Germline V gene data show CDR1 as LNHNV and CDR2 as YYDKDF (reference sequence). CDR3 region: CATSRSPSGPYQPQHF. The CDR3 DNA is TGTGCCACCAGCAGAAGTCCTTCGGGGCCGTATCAGCCCCAGCATTTT.

This clone was picked up one time. The chain links TRBV29-1 to TRBJ1-4, with D possibly TRBD1 on 6 matching bases. V shed 2 bases and J shed 8 bases, with 12 bases lying between them. The CDR3 covers 13 residues. Germline-derived CDR1 and CDR2 are SQVTM and ANQGSEA. The CDR3 coding sequence is TGCAGCGTTGAAACAGGGCAGGGAGAAAAACTGTTTTTT. Amino acids: CSVETGQGEKLFF.

The rearrangement links TRBV14 to TRBJ2-5; no clear D. Trimming cost V 1 base and J 4 bases, with 7 bases left between them. Germline loops: CDR1 SGHDN, CDR2 FVKESK. CDR3 length: 13 amino acids. The CDR3 is CASSQGILETQYF. CDR3 sequence (DNA): TGTGCCAGCAGCCAAGGGATCTTAGAGACCCAGTACTTC.

The chain combines TRBV30 with TRBJ1-2; D not certain. The CDR3 is made up of 12 amino acids. Germline CDR1 reads GTSNPN; CDR2 reads SVGIG (reference sequence). V was pared by 2 bases and J by 4 bases, with 8 bases between. CDR3 in DNA: TGTGCCTGGAGTCCAGTTTCCTATGGCTACACCTTC. Translating gives CAWSPVSYGYTF.

Remarks on this clone: This sample includes further DNA sequences coding for the same CDR3. The rearrangement uses TRBV6-6 and TRBJ1-5, with 12 bases matching TRBD1. CDR3 length equals 16 residues. CDR1 is MNHNY and CDR2 is SVGAGI in the germline V gene (reference sequence). J was trimmed by 6 bases and V by 6 bases; bases with no gene match: 9. CDR3 coding DNA: TGTGCCAGCAGAGGGGACAGGGGGCAAGGGGGTCAGCCCCAGCATTTT. This encodes CASRGDRGQGGQPQHF.

V gene TRBV7-5 combines with J gene TRBJ1-2; TRBD1, the table's D call, lacks a check against the DNA. TRBV7-5 is given as a pseudogene. This CDR3 region has 16 residues. The CDR3 DNA reads TGTGCCAGCAGCTCCTCTCAGTGGGCTCCCAGCTATGGCTACACCTTC. Translated: CASSSSQWAPSYGYTF.

The chain combines TRBV6-5 with TRBJ2-5, with 8 bases fitting TRBD2. Per germline, CDR1 MNHEY and CDR2 SVGAGI. The length of the CDR3 is 16 residues. V was pared by 3 bases and J by 2 bases, with 8 bases of the junction left unmatched. CDR3: CASSYNQRGPQETQYF. For the CDR3, the DNA is TGTGCCAGCAGTTATAACCAGCGGGGGCCTCAAGAGACCCAGTACTTC.

V usage is TRBV7-3 and J usage is TRBJ2-5; TRBD2 matches at 10 bases. Judging by the DNA end, TRBJ2-7 fits better; the J call may be wrong. CDR1 and CDR2 from the germline V gene are SGHTA and FQGTGA. The length of the CDR3 is 15 residues. For the CDR3, the DNA is TGTGCCAGCAGCTTAAAGACTAGCGGGCCGTACGAGCAGTACTTC. Translating it yields CASSLKTSGPYEQYF.

This clone appeared a few times. The chain links TRBV10-1 to TRBJ2-7, with TRBD1 identical over 7 bases. V was pared by 3 bases and J by 9 bases, with 2 bases of the junction left unmatched. In germline, CDR1 is WNHNN, CDR2 SYGVQD (reference sequence). CDR3 length equals 11 residues. The CDR3 DNA reads as TGCGCCAGCAGTGATGGGGACAGGCAGTACTTC. Protein sequence: CASSDGDRQYF.

The V gene is TRBV11-2, the J gene TRBJ2-1; D is uncertain. The CDR3 has 16 amino acids. With 1 base removed from V and 0 bases from J, the gap between germline ends came to 10 bases. Per the germline V gene, CDR1 is SGHAT and CDR2 is FQNNGV. CDR3 protein: CASSLGRSSSYNEQFF. As DNA, the CDR3 is TGTGCCAGCAGCTTAGGACGGTCGAGCTCCTACAATGAGCAGTTCTTC.

There are a few counts of this clone. The genes are TRBV6-1 and TRBJ2-5; 7 nucleotides match TRBD1. The CDR3 consists of 13 residues. Per the germline V gene, CDR1 is MNHNS and CDR2 is SASEGT. Unmatched junction bases numbered 3, after V lost 5 bases and J lost 3 bases. CDR3 residues: CASSFTGEETQYF. CDR3 in DNA: TGTGCCAGCAGTTTTACAGGGGAAGAGACCCAGTACTTC.

This chain connects TRBV13 to TRBJ2-5, with 15 bases aligning to TRBD2. The J call may be in error: the DNA end matches TRBJ2-7 better. This CDR3 is built from 15 residues. Germline V gene lookup returns CDR1 PRHDT and CDR2 FYEKMQ (reference sequence). Here the CDR3 reads CASSPGLAGGYEQYF. The CDR3 coding sequence is TGTGCCAGCAGCCCGGGACTAGCGGGGGGCTACGAGCAGTACTTC.

V usage is TRBV19 and J usage is TRBJ2-7, with TRBD1 matching 12 bases. The CDR3 runs to 16 residues. Losses at the gene ends were 5 bases for V and 3 bases for J; bases not matched to a gene: 8. CDR1 is LNHDA and CDR2 is SQIVND in the germline V gene (reference sequence). The CDR3 nucleotides read TGTGCCAGTAGTGCCCAGTGGGACAGGGGGCGCTACGAGCAGTACTTC. Protein: CASSAQWDRGRYEQYF.

This clone has only one observation. The chain joins TRBV5-5 to TRBJ2-2, with a possible D match to TRBD1 (6 bases). Germline V gives CDR1 SGHKS, CDR2 YYEKEE (reference sequence). V was trimmed by 4 bases and J by 4 bases, leaving 20 bases between them. This CDR3 spans 17 amino acids. CDR3 protein: CASSRHLQGLPTGELFF. The CDR3 coding sequence is TGTGCCAGCAGCCGACACTTGCAGGGGCTCCCCACCGGGGAGCTGTTTTTT.

This chain connects TRBV19 to TRBJ1-2, with unresolved D. CDR1 and CDR2 (germline): LNHDA, SQIVND (reference sequence). The CDR3 has 16 amino acids. Trimming took 2 bases from V and 2 from J, leaving 15 bases between them. CDR3 in amino acids: CASSISGLAGNYGYTF. Here the CDR3 DNA reads TGTGCCAGTAGTATAAGTGGGCTCGCCGGAAACTATGGCTACACCTTC.